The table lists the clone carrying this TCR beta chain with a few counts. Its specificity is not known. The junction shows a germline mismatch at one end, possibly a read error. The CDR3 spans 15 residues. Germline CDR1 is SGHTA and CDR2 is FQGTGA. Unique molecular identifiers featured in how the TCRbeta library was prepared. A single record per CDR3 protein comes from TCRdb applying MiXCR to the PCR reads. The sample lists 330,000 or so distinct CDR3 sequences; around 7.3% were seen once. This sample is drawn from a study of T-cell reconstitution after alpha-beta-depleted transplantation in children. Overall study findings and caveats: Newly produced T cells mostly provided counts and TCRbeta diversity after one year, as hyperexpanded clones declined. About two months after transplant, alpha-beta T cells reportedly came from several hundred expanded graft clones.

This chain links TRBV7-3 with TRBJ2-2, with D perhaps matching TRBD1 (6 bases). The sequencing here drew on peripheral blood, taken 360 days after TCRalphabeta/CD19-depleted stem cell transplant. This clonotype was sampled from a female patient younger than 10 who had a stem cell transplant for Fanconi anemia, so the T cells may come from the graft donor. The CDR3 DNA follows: TGTGTCAGCAGCCCAGGAACAGGGATTACCGGGGAGCTGTTTTTT. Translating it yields CVSSPGTGITGELFF.